This TCR beta chain is drawn from a study of blood T cell repertoires in COVID-19. In the source study's methods: From reference gene primer amplification, estimates of nucleated cell counts were derived. This table comes from immunoSEQ multiplex PCR, and its TCRdb copy is limited to in-frame clones, with some not included. Clone size and V and J calls were adopted from that table, with D and trimming inferred from the DNA. The sample lists 250,000 to 400,000 clones; around 87% were seen once. Unmatched junction bases numbered 9, after V lost 4 bases and J lost 3 bases. CDR1 SGDLS and CDR2 YYNGEE come from the germline V gene. The CDR3 is 15 residues long.

Sequencing input: PBMCs or T cells enriched from blood (not recorded which). This chain links TRBV9 with TRBJ2-5; 7 nucleotides line up with TRBD1. The receptor was isolated from a woman in her twenties or thirties who had recovered from COVID-19. DNA for the CDR3: TGTGCCAGCAGCTCCCACAGGGGAAAGGAAGAGACCCAGTACTTC. Its translation is CASSSHRGKEETQYF.